This T cell receptor (beta chain) originates from a study of T cells in Graves' hyperthyroidism and ophthalmopathy. Study results and limitations: Model-based prediction identified ophthalmopathy a median 6.5 months prior to its onset.

Regarding this clonotype: Its matching antigen is unknown.

Each diagnosis drew on symptoms, thyroxine, TRAb, thyroid ultrasound and orbital computed tomography findings. It was RNA transcripts that yielded the amplified TCR beta CDR3 regions. HTBI primers drove first-round RT-PCR of the TCR CDR3. MiXCR was run by TCRdb on the multiplex PCR reads, yielding one entry per CDR3 protein. The table shows about 350,000 distinct CDR3 sequences, with 12% to 15% occurring only once. The CDR3 runs 15 residues. The germline V gene encodes CDR1 LGHDT and CDR2 YNNKEL (reference sequence). Trimming removed 0 bases at V and 6 bases at J, with 12 bases between. The rearrangement joins TRBV3-1 to TRBJ2-1, with D possibly being TRBD1 (6 bases). This receptor was obtained from a woman aged 55-69 years with Graves' ophthalmopathy. Sequencing was carried out using blood. DNA of the CDR3: TGTGCCAGCAGCCAAGACTATGGACAGCGCAATGAGCAGTTCTTC. Protein product: CASSQDYGQRNEQFF.